Following are 5 T cell receptor beta chains from one sample sequenced in a study of blood T cell repertoires in COVID-19. Generated by immunoSEQ multiplex PCR, the TCRdb table keeps only in-frame clones and is missing some. Here the sample spans some 97,000 clones, around 90% being singletons. The sample taken for sequencing was peripheral blood. The origin of the receptors is a woman between 55 and 75 years old with acute or convalescent COVID-19.

DNA for the CDR3: TGTGCCAGCAGTTTATACCAGGGCCGCGGCTACACCTTC. Translating it yields CASSLYQGRGYTF. The chain employs TRBV27 and TRBJ1-2; tentative D call: TRBD1 (5 bases). In germline, CDR1 is MNHEY, CDR2 SMNVEV (reference sequence). The CDR3 is 13 residues long. The V end was cut by 1 base, the J end by 8 bases, with 11 bases between.

The chain has TRBV19 and TRBJ2-1, with D hard to call. The CDR3 loop spans 13 amino acids. Germline lookup yields CDR1 LNHDA and CDR2 SQIVND (reference sequence). With 3 bases removed from V and 3 bases from J, the gap between germline ends came to 6 bases. The CDR3 bases are TGTGCCAGTAGTATGAGCGTCTACAATGAGCAGTTCTTC. This sequence encodes CASSMSVYNEQFF.

The V call is TRBV7-2, the J call TRBJ2-3; 9 bases align to TRBD1. The CDR3 runs 14 residues. Germline trimming cut 7 bases from V and 1 base from J; bases unmatched to any gene: 3. Germline loops: CDR1 SGHTA, CDR2 FQGNSA. The CDR3 spells CASTRDRGTDTQYF. As DNA, the CDR3 is TGTGCCAGCACCAGGGACAGGGGCACAGATACGCAGTATTTT.

The chain employs TRBV7-9 and TRBJ1-1; 7 positions agree with TRBD1. The CDR3 is 15 residues long. Per germline, CDR1 SEHNR and CDR2 FQNEAQ (reference sequence). V shed 5 bases and J 1 base; nucleotides not matched to a gene: 7. The CDR3 bases are TGTGCCAGCAGCGGGATGGGGACAGCGAACACTGAAGCTTTCTTT. Translated, it gives CASSGMGTANTEAFF.

The V gene is TRBV6-1, the J gene TRBJ2-4; tentative D call: TRBD1 (6 bases). The germline V and J ends were trimmed by 2 bases and 6 bases, with 14 bases remaining between them. From germline, CDR1 is MNHNS and CDR2 SASEGT. The CDR3 covers 15 residues. The CDR3 bases are TGTGCCAGCAGTGAATCACCACAGGGATCAAACATTCAGTACTTC. It encodes CASSESPQGSNIQYF.